The rows below give T cell receptor beta chains drawn from one sample of a study. TCRdb used MiXCR to reprocess the RT-PCR reads, holding one entry per CDR3 protein. The sample has about 680,000 distinct CDR3 sequences, 11% to 15% seen once. Sample: memory CD4+ T cells from blood. The receptors derive from a female donor in good health, serving as a healthy control. Each CDR3 is given with its conserved first and last residue. The D gene is left open where the match is weak. The size of a clone is reported for some rows only, either as once, few or many, or as a class for expanded clones.

TRBD1 | . | 15 | TRBJ1-2 | TRBV5-1 | TGCGCCAGCAGCTTGCCGGGACAGGGGTTGGGAGGCTACACCTTC | CASSLPGQGLGGYTF
. | many | 15 | TRBJ2-4 | TRBV18 | TGTGCCAGCTCACAATCACCCGGCCTCGGGGACATTCAGTACTTC | CASSQSPGLGDIQYF
. | many | 13 | TRBJ1-1 | TRBV27 | TGTGCCAGCAGTGACAGATCAAACACTGAAGCTTTCTTT | CASSDRSNTEAFF
. | . | 13 | TRBJ2-3 | TRBV28 | TGTGCCAGCACCCCACTCTCCCGAAATACGCAGTATTTT | CASTPLSRNTQYF
. | . | 13 | TRBJ1-1 | TRBV6-6 | TGTGCCAACAGTCCCTTCCTGGGGACTGAAGCTTTCTTT | CANSPFLGTEAFF
TRBD2 | many | 14 | TRBJ2-2 | TRBV20-1 | TGCAGTGCCGCTGGCGGGAGGGGAACCGGGGAGCTGTTTTTT | CSAAGGRGTGELFF
. | . | 16 | TRBJ2-5 | TRBV4-1 | TGCGCCAGCAGCCATTCGGGGGACAGACAACAAGAGACCCAGTACTTC | CASSHSGDRQQETQYF
. | . | 16 | TRBJ1-2 | TRBV7-2 | TGTGCCAGCAGTACATTAGGGAGCCTTCAGAGGTATGGCTACACCTTC | CASSTLGSLQRYGYTF
TRBD1 | . | 15 | TRBJ2-6 | TRBV6-5 | TGTGCCAGCAGCGGAACAGGGGCTGGGGCCAACGTCCTGAATTTC | CASSGTGAGANVLNF
TRBD1 | few | 15 | TRBJ2-7 | TRBV7-2 | TGTGCCAGCAGCTTAGAATGGCAGGGGGCGACCGAGCAGTACTTC | CASSLEWQGATEQYF
. | few | 14 | TRBJ2-2 | TRBV20-1 | TGCAGTGCTGCTGGCAGGAGGAACACCGGGGAGCTGTTTTTT | CSAAGRRNTGELFF
TRBD2 | few | 15 | TRBJ2-5 | TRBV20-1 | TGCAGTGCTAGCGGTCTAGCGGGGCCCCAAGAGACCCAGTACTTC | CSASGLAGPQETQYF
. | many | 16 | TRBJ1-6 | TRBV12-3/TRBV12-4 | TGTGCCAGCAGATCGGGGGGGGGTGTGTGGAATTCACCCCTCCACTTT | CASRSGGGVWNSPLHF
. | few | 15 | TRBJ1-2 | TRBV9 | TGTGCCAGCAGGGTCGGCTGGGGTGCTAACTATGGCTACACCTTC | CASRVGWGANYGYTF
. | many | 14 | TRBJ2-2 | TRBV29-1 | TGCAGCGTACCCCCTTCAACGAACACCGGGGAGCTGTTTTTT | CSVPPSTNTGELFF
. | many | 17 | TRBJ2-3 | TRBV5-4 | TGTGCCAGCAGCTGGAGACAGGCGTTATCGAAGACAGATACGCAGTATTTT | CASSWRQALSKTDTQYF
TRBD1 | many | 16 | TRBJ2-2 | TRBV7-9 | TGTGCCAGCGCAACCGGGACAGGGGCGAACACCGGGGAGCTGTTTTTT | CASATGTGANTGELFF